Following are 30 T cell receptor beta chains from one sample sequenced in a study of T cell changes during pregnancy in multiple sclerosis. Clones were sequenced by immunoSEQ multiplex PCR, and TCRdb holds only the in-frame ones, with some missing. The data hold under 85,000 clones, with about 92% observed a single time. Sequencing used CD4+ T cells from peripheral blood mononuclear cells, obtained before pregnancy. The receptors here all came from a female donor with multiple sclerosis, enrolled in a pregnancy study.

The chain carries TRBV28 and TRBJ2-7, with 7 bases identical to TRBD2. V lost 6 bases to trimming and J lost 4 bases; unmatched junction nucleotides: 3. The CDR3 covers 12 residues. Germline V gene data show CDR1 as MDHEN and CDR2 as SYDVKM. The CDR3 sequence: CASRSGGYEQYF. CDR3 in DNA: TGTGCCAGCAGGTCCGGGGGGTACGAGCAGTACTTC. The variable domain in full, completed from reference TRBV28 and TRBJ2-7, reads DVKVTQSSRYLVKRTGEKVFLECVQDMDHENMFWYRQDPGLGLRLIYFSYDVKMKEKGDIPEGYSVSREKKERFSLILESASTNQTSMYLCASRSGGYEQYFGPGTRLTVT.

V and J are TRBV10-1 and TRBJ1-1; 7 nucleotides match TRBD1. From germline, CDR1 is WNHNN and CDR2 SYGVQD (reference sequence). V shed 1 base, J shed 2 bases, and the junction held 4 bases outside the gene matches. This CDR3 is built from 15 residues. CDR3 in amino acids: CASSELQGPNTEAFF. The DNA of the CDR3 is TGCGCCAGCAGTGAGTTACAGGGGCCCAACACTGAAGCTTTCTTT.

The rearrangement uses TRBV7-9 and TRBJ1-2, with 12 positions matching TRBD1. Germline CDR1 reads SEHNR; CDR2 reads FQNEAQ (reference sequence). This CDR3 spans 16 amino acids. J gave up 6 bases and V 0 bases, and 5 bases lay outside the gene matches. The CDR3 reads CASSLALGQGANGYTF. The CDR3 DNA follows: TGTGCCAGCAGCTTAGCATTGGGACAGGGGGCGAATGGCTACACCTTC. Filled out from reference TRBV7-9 and TRBJ1-2, the complete variable domain reads DTGVSQNPRHKITKRGQNVTFRCDPISEHNRLYWYRQTLGQGPEFLTYFQNEAQLEKSRLLSDRFSAERPKGSFSTLEIQRTEQGDSAMYLCASSLALGQGANGYTFGSGTRLTVV.

J is TRBJ2-7 and V is TRBV7-2; D unclear. Trimming shortened V by 5 bases and J by 6 bases, and 11 bases separated the two germline ends. Per the germline V gene, CDR1 is SGHTA and CDR2 is FQGNSA. This CDR3 spans 12 amino acids. CDR3 amino acids: CASSVSRLEQYF. The CDR3 DNA sequence: TGTGCCAGCAGCGTGAGCCGTCTCGAGCAGTACTTC.

This clone was detected a few times. The chain carries TRBV5-5 and TRBJ1-2; TRBD1 matches 7 bases. V lost 6 bases to trimming and J lost 3 bases; unmatched junction nucleotides: 23. The CDR3 covers 19 residues. Germline-derived CDR1 and CDR2 are SGHKS and YYEKEE (reference sequence). CDR3 protein: CASTTGPGGGGQLDYGYTF. The DNA of the CDR3 is TGTGCCAGCACCACGGGCCCGGGCGGGGGGGGACAGCTCGACTATGGCTACACCTTC. Full variable domain (missing parts from reference TRBV5-5 and TRBJ1-2): DAGVTQSPTHLIKTRGQQVTLRCSPISGHKSVSWYQQVLGQGPQFIFQYYEKEERGRGNFPDRFSARQFPNYSSELNVNALLLGDSALYLCASTTGPGGGGQLDYGYTFGSGTRLTVV.

V and J are TRBV6-1 and TRBJ2-2; maybe TRBD2 (5 bases). V was clipped by 3 bases and J by 0 bases, with 14 bases between them. The CDR3 totals 17 residues. The germline V gene has CDR1 MNHNS and CDR2 SASEGT. The CDR3 region has the DNA TGTGCCAGCAGTGATCGGGGTGCGAGCGCGAACACCGGGGAGCTGTTTTTT. It yields the protein CASSDRGASANTGELFF.

This clone turned up a few times. This rearrangement joins TRBV2 to TRBJ2-7; D possibly corresponds to TRBD1 (6 bases). This CDR3 region has 15 residues. Trimming cost V 4 bases and J 3 bases, with 16 bases left between them. Looked up from germline, CDR1 is SNHLY and CDR2 is FYNNEI. CDR3 DNA sequence: TGTGCCAGCAGTGCTGAGACAGGCCCCTTCTACGAGCAGTACTTC. Amino acid sequence: CASSAETGPFYEQYF.

The chain has TRBV19 and TRBJ2-2, with 7 bases fitting TRBD1. The CDR3 is 15 amino acids. CDR1 LNHDA and CDR2 SQIVND come from the germline V gene (reference sequence). V lost 10 bases, J lost 4 bases, and 12 bases stayed unmatched. Here the CDR3 reads CATRNRGKSTGELFF. CDR3 sequence (DNA): TGTGCCACTAGGAACAGGGGTAAATCCACCGGGGAGCTGTTTTTT.

The chain couples TRBV11-3 to TRBJ2-1; 9 positions agree with TRBD1. V was clipped by 5 bases and J by 7 bases; unmatched bases: 9. Germline V lookup: CDR1 SGHNT, CDR2 YENEEA. This CDR3 contains 15 residues. In DNA form, the CDR3 reads TGTGCCAGCAGCCGTGGACAGGGGTCAGGTAATGAGCAGTTCTTC. Residues: CASSRGQGSGNEQFF.

J is TRBJ1-2 and V is TRBV18; D is unresolved. The V gene's germline CDR1 is KGHSH and CDR2 LQKENI. CDR3 length: 14 residues. Trimming removed 2 bases from V and 4 bases from J, with 11 bases in between. For the CDR3, the DNA is TGTGCCAGCTCACCAGGGGTCGCGGGCTATGGCTACACCTTC. This translates into CASSPGVAGYGYTF.

The rearrangement joins TRBV5-1 to TRBJ2-5; D is undetermined. With 4 bases removed from V and 2 bases from J, the gap between germline ends came to 3 bases. Germline V CDR1 and CDR2: SGHRS, YFSETQ. The CDR3 covers 11 residues. CDR3 residues: CASSTQETQYF. In nucleotides, the CDR3 is TGCGCCAGCAGCACTCAAGAGACCCAGTACTTC.

This chain joins TRBV5-6 and TRBJ1-5, with TRBD1 as a possible D gene (5 bases). The CDR3 has 15 amino acids. The V gene lost 0 bases and the J gene lost 2 bases, with 9 bases spanning the gap. Germline lookup yields CDR1 SGHDT and CDR2 YYEEEE. The CDR3 DNA is TGTGCCAGCAGCTTGGTAGGGGCTGGCAATCAGCCCCAGCATTTT. The encoded protein is CASSLVGAGNQPQHF.

The gene calls are TRBV18 and TRBJ2-7; 10 nucleotides align to TRBD1. This CDR3 is 14 amino acids long. With V trimmed by 3 bases and J by 7 bases, 6 bases remained unmatched. The V gene's germline CDR1 is KGHSH and CDR2 LQKENI. CDR3: CASSPGQGLEEQYF. CDR3 nucleotide sequence: TGTGCCAGCTCACCGGGACAGGGGTTAGAGGAGCAGTACTTC.

J is TRBJ2-5 and V is TRBV5-8; TRBD2 matches at 16 bases. This CDR3 is 18 amino acids long. The V and J ends lost 4 bases and 4 bases, in that order; junction bases with no gene match: 10. Germline-derived CDR1 and CDR2 are SGHTS and YDEGEE. The CDR3 reads CASSQGTSGRAAVETQYF. In DNA, the CDR3 is TGTGCCAGCAGCCAAGGGACTAGCGGGAGGGCCGCCGTAGAGACCCAGTACTTC. Together with reference TRBV5-8 and TRBJ2-5, the CDR3 gives the full variable domain: EAGVTQSPTHLIKTRGQQATLRCSPISGHTSVYWYQQALGLGLQFLLWYDEGEERNRGNFPPRFSGRQFPNYSSELNVNALELEDSALYLCASSQGTSGRAAVETQYFGPGTRLLVL.

The gene calls are TRBV28 and TRBJ2-3; 8 bases are a match to TRBD2. With 4 bases clipped from V and 3 bases from J, the junction kept 6 bases outside the gene matches. Germline V lookup: CDR1 MDHEN, CDR2 SYDVKM. CDR3 length: 15 amino acids. CDR3 residues: CASSYGRAQTDTQYF. CDR3 coding DNA: TGTGCCAGCAGTTACGGGAGGGCCCAAACAGATACGCAGTATTTT.

V gene TRBV7-2 combines with J gene TRBJ2-5; D gene ambiguous. Germline CDR1 is SGHTA and CDR2 is FQGNSA. Trimming cost V 0 bases and J 4 bases, with 6 bases left between them. The CDR3 has 13 amino acids. The CDR3 nucleotides read TGTGCCAGCAGCTTAGCTAGCAGAGAGACCCAGTACTTC. It yields the protein CASSLASRETQYF.

The gene calls are TRBV5-1 and TRBJ1-5; TRBD1 might be the D (5 bases). The germline gives CDR1 SGHRS, CDR2 YFSETQ. V gave up 7 bases and J gave up 0 bases, with 8 bases separating them. The CDR3 consists of 13 residues. The CDR3 spells CASHDSSNQPQHF. As DNA, the CDR3 is TGCGCCAGCCACGACAGTAGCAATCAGCCCCAGCATTTT. The variable domain in full, completed from reference TRBV5-1 and TRBJ1-5, reads KAGVTQTPRYLIKTRGQQVTLSCSPISGHRSVSWYQQTPGQGLQFLFEYFSETQRNKGNFPGRFSGRQFSNSRSEMNVSTLELGDSALYLCASHDSSNQPQHFGDGTRLSIL.

V gene TRBV7-2 combines with J gene TRBJ1-2, with 7 bases lining up with TRBD1. Germline V gene data show CDR1 as SGHTA and CDR2 as FQGNSA. The length of the CDR3 is 14 residues. The junction had 9 bases not matched to a gene; V was cut back by 5 bases and J by 6 bases. Here the CDR3 reads CASSHGQARNGYTF. Here the CDR3 DNA reads TGTGCCAGCAGCCACGGACAGGCGAGAAATGGCTACACCTTC.

V usage is TRBV6-5 and J usage is TRBJ1-1, with 9 bases identical to TRBD1. V lost 3 bases, J lost 4 bases, and 9 bases stayed unmatched. CDR1 and CDR2 (germline): MNHEY, SVGAGI. The CDR3 is 16 amino acids. CDR3 sequence reads: CASSYLGGQGGTEAFF. CDR3 coding DNA: TGTGCCAGCAGTTATCTAGGGGGACAGGGAGGCACTGAAGCTTTCTTT.

This sequence joins TRBV11-2 and TRBJ2-7; 8 bases line up with TRBD1. The trim removed 0 bases at V and 2 bases at J, leaving 12 bases unmatched. The germline V gene has CDR1 SGHAT and CDR2 FQNNGV. The CDR3 has 18 amino acids. This CDR3 is CASSLDRGQGSFTYEQYF. The CDR3 bases are TGTGCCAGCAGCTTAGATCGCGGACAGGGAAGTTTTACCTACGAGCAGTACTTC.

The V gene is TRBV28, the J gene TRBJ2-1, with D perhaps matching TRBD2 (6 bases). Trimming removed 5 bases from V and 5 bases from J, with 22 bases in between. CDR1 and CDR2 (germline): MDHEN, SYDVKM. This CDR3 contains 17 residues. The CDR3 sequence is CASSRSAGTGPHNEQFF. CDR3 nucleotide sequence: TGTGCCAGCAGTCGTTCGGCCGGGACTGGCCCTCACAATGAGCAGTTCTTC. Complete variable domain (other parts from reference TRBV28 and TRBJ2-1): DVKVTQSSRYLVKRTGEKVFLECVQDMDHENMFWYRQDPGLGLRLIYFSYDVKMKEKGDIPEGYSVSREKKERFSLILESASTNQTSMYLCASSRSAGTGPHNEQFFGPGTRLTVL.

This chain joins TRBV7-6 and TRBJ1-1, with 9 bases aligning to TRBD1. Germline CDR1 reads SGHVS; CDR2 reads FNYEAQ. The CDR3 covers 14 residues. The V and J ends lost 5 bases and 8 bases, in that order; junction bases with no gene match: 9. CDR3 amino acids: CASSLGGTGREAFF. The CDR3 nucleotides are TGTGCCAGCAGCCTAGGCGGGACAGGGAGAGAAGCTTTCTTT.

The rearrangement links TRBV16 to TRBJ1-2; D is ambiguous. V lost 0 bases, J lost 6 bases, and 14 bases lay in between. CDR1 is KGHSY and CDR2 is FQNENV in the germline V gene. The CDR3 has 15 residues. The CDR3 reads CASSQSREGGHGYTF. The CDR3 DNA follows: TGTGCCAGCAGCCAATCCCGGGAGGGTGGGCATGGCTACACCTTC.

J is TRBJ2-2 and V is TRBV27, with 13 bases fitting TRBD2. Per germline, CDR1 MNHEY and CDR2 SMNVEV (reference sequence). The V gene end was trimmed by 6 bases and the J gene end by 2 bases; junction bases not matched to a gene: 6. This CDR3 region has 17 residues. The chain's CDR3 is CASSPWGLAGNTGELFF. CDR3 nucleotide sequence: TGTGCCAGCAGCCCCTGGGGACTAGCGGGAAACACCGGGGAGCTGTTTTTT.

This clone has at least ten counts. The chain recombines TRBV5-1 with TRBJ2-3; 9 positions agree with TRBD1. Germline CDR1 SGHRS, CDR2 YFSETQ. The CDR3 has 16 residues. The ends lost 0 bases at V and 2 bases at J; junction bases unmatched: 4. The CDR3 DNA reads as TGCGCCAGCAGCTTGGGGGGACAGGGAGCCACAGATACGCAGTATTTT. Amino acids: CASSLGGQGATDTQYF.

J is TRBJ1-5 and V is TRBV4-2, with D possibly being TRBD1 (5 bases). This CDR3 spans 14 amino acids. CDR1 and CDR2 (germline): LGHNA, YNFKEQ. Trimming removed 2 bases at V and 7 bases at J, with 12 bases between. The CDR3 DNA reads as TGTGCCAGCAGCCAATACCGGGGGGGGCAGCCCCAGCATTTT. It translates to CASSQYRGGQPQHF.

The chain couples TRBV6-5 to TRBJ1-1; 7 positions agree with TRBD1. Germline loops: CDR1 MNHEY, CDR2 SVGAGI. The CDR3 length is 16 residues. The V segment lost 4 bases and the J segment 2 bases; nucleotides outside the gene matches: 10. CDR3 nucleotides: TGTGCCAGCAGTTCCGGGACAGTTTCACCAAACACTGAAGCTTTCTTT. Protein: CASSSGTVSPNTEAFF.

The rearrangement joins TRBV29-1 to TRBJ2-7; the match to TRBD2 covers 10 bases. Germline V gene data show CDR1 as SQVTM and CDR2 as ANQGSEA. The V and J ends lost 6 bases and 4 bases, in that order; junction bases with no gene match: 9. The CDR3 totals 14 residues. CDR3 region: CSVSGAGGGYEQYF. The DNA for the CDR3 is TGCAGCGTGTCCGGAGCGGGAGGGGGATACGAGCAGTACTTC.

The chain couples TRBV6-5 to TRBJ2-7; D is unclear. V was pared by 2 bases and J by 1 base, with 9 bases between. Looked up from germline, CDR1 is MNHEY and CDR2 is SVGAGI. The CDR3 has 14 residues. This chain's CDR3 is CASSYQSDSYEQYF. In DNA, the CDR3 is TGTGCCAGCAGTTACCAGTCCGATTCCTACGAGCAGTACTTC.

As DNA, the CDR3 is TGTGCCAGCAGCCCTTTGGCGCACGGGATGAACACTGAAGCTTTCTTT. Protein sequence: CASSPLAHGMNTEAFF. The chain links TRBV28 to TRBJ1-1, with unresolved D. The CDR3 extends over 16 amino acids. Deletions cut 6 bases from V and 0 bases from J, with 17 bases between. Looked up from germline, CDR1 is MDHEN and CDR2 is SYDVKM.